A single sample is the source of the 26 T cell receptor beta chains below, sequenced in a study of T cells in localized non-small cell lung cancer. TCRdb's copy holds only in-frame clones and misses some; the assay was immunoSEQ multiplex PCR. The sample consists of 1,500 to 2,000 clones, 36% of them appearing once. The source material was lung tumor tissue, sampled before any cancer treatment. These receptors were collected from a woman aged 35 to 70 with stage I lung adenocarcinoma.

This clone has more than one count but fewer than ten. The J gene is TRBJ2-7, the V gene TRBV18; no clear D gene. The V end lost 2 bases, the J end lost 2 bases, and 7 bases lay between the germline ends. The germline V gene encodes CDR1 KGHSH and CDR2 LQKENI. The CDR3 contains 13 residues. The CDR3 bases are TGTGCCAGCTCACCAATTGGTCCCTACGAGCAGTACTTC. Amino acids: CASSPIGPYEQYF. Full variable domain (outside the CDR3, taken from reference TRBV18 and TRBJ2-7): NAGVMQNPRHLVRRRGQEARLRCSPMKGHSHVYWYRQLPEEGLKFMVYLQKENIIDESGMPKERFSAEFPKEGPSILRIQQVVRGDSAAYFCASSPIGPYEQYFGPGTRLTVT.

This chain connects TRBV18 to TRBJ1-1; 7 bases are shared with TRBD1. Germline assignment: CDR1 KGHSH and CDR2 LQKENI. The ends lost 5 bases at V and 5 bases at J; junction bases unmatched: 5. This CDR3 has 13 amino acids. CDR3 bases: TGTGCCAGCTCAGCCGGGACAGAAACTGAAGCTTTCTTT. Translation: CASSAGTETEAFF. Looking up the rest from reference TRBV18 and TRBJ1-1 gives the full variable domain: NAGVMQNPRHLVRRRGQEARLRCSPMKGHSHVYWYRQLPEEGLKFMVYLQKENIIDESGMPKERFSAEFPKEGPSILRIQQVVRGDSAAYFCASSAGTETEAFFGQGTRLTVV.

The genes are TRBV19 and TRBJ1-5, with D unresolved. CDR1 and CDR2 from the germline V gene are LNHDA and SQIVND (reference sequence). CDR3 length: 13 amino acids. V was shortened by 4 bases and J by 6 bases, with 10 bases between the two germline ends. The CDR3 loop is CASSRTDSQPQHF. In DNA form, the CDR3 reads TGTGCCAGTAGTAGGACCGACTCTCAGCCCCAGCATTTT.

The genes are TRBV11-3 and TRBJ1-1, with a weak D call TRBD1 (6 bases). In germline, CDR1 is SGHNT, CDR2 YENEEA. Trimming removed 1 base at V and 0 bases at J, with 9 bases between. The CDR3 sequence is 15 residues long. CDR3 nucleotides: TGTGCCAGCAGCTTAGTAGGGGGAATGAACACTGAAGCTTTCTTT. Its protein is CASSLVGGMNTEAFF.

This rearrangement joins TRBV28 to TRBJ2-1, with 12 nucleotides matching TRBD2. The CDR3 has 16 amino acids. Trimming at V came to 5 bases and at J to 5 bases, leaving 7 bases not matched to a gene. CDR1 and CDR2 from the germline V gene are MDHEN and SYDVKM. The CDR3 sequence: CASSDLLAGGDNEQFF. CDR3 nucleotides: TGTGCCAGCAGTGACCTTCTAGCGGGAGGGGACAATGAGCAGTTCTTC. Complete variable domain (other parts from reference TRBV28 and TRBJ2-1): DVKVTQSSRYLVKRTGEKVFLECVQDMDHENMFWYRQDPGLGLRLIYFSYDVKMKEKGDIPEGYSVSREKKERFSLILESASTNQTSMYLCASSDLLAGGDNEQFFGPGTRLTVL.

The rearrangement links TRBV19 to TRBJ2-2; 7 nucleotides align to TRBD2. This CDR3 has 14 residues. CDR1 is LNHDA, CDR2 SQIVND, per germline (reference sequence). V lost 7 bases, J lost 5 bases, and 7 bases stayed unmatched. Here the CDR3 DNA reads TGTGCCAGTAAAGGCGGGAGCGGAACCGGGGAGCTGTTTTTT. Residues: CASKGGSGTGELFF.

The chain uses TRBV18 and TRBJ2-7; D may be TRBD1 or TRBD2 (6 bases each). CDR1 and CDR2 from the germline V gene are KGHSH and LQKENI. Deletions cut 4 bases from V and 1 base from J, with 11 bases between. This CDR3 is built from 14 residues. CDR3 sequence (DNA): TGTGCCAGCTCACGGGGGGCGCAGTCCTACGAGCAGTACTTC. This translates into CASSRGAQSYEQYF.

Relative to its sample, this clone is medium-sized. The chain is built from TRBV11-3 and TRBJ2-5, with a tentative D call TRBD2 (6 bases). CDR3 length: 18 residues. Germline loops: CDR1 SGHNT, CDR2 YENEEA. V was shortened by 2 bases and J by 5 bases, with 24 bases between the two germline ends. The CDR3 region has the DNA TGTGCCAGCAGCTTATCGGGAACTGGCGGGGCGGCACGGGAGACCCAGTACTTC. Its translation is CASSLSGTGGAARETQYF.

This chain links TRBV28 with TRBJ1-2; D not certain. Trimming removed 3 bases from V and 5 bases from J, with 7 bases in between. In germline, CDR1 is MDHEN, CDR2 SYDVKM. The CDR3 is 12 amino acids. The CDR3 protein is CASSFADYGYTF. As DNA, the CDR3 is TGTGCCAGCAGTTTCGCCGATTATGGCTACACCTTC.

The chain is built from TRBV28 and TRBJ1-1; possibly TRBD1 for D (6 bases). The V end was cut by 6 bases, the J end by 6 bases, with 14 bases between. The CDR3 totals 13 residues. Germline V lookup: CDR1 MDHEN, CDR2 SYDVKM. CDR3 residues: CASSEQGIPEAFF. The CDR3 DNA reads TGTGCCAGCAGCGAACAGGGTATCCCTGAAGCTTTCTTT.

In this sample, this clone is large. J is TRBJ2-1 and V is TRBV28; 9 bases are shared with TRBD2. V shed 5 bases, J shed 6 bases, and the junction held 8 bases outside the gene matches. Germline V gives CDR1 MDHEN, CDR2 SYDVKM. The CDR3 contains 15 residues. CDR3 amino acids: CASSRGRDPVNEQFF. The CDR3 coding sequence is TGTGCCAGCAGTCGCGGGAGGGATCCGGTCAATGAGCAGTTCTTC.

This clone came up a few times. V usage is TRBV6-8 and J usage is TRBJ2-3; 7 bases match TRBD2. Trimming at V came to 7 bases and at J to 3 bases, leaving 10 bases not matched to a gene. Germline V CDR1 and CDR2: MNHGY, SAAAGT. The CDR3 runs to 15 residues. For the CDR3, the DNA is TGTGCCAGCACCCCGGAGGGGACTACGACAGATACGCAGTATTTT. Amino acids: CASTPEGTTTDTQYF.

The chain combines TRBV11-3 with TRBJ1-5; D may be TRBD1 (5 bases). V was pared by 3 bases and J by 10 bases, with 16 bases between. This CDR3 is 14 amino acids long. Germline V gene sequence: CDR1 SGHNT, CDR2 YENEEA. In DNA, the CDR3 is TGTGCCAGCAGCTTCCAGGGCCCCCCTGAACCCCAGCATTTT. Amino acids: CASSFQGPPEPQHF.

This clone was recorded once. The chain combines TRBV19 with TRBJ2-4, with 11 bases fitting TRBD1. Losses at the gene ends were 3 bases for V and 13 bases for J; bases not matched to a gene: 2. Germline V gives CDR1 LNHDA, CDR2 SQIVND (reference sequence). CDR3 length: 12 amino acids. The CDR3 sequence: CASSMGQGDQYF. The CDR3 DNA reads TGTGCCAGTAGTATGGGACAGGGGGACCAGTACTTC.

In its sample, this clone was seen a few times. The CDR3 DNA follows: TGTGCCAGCAGTCAACGGGGCCGAGAAGACACTGAAGCTTTCTTT. Residues: CASSQRGREDTEAFF. This chain links TRBV6-8 with TRBJ1-1; tentatively, D is TRBD1 (5 bases). V was trimmed by 5 bases and J by 3 bases, leaving 16 bases between them. The CDR3 sequence is 15 residues long. Looked up from germline, CDR1 is MNHGY and CDR2 is SAAAGT.

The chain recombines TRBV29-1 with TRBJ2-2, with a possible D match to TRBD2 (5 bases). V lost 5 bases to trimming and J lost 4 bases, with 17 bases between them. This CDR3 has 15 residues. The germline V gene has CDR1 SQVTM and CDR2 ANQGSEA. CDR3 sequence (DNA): TGCAGCGTTTCTCTTTTATCGGGGTCCACCGGGGAGCTGTTTTTT. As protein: CSVSLLSGSTGELFF.

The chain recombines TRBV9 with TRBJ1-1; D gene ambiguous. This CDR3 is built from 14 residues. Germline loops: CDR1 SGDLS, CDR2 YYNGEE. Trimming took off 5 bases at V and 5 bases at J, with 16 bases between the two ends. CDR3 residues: CASSESEYGTEAFF. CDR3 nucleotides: TGTGCCAGCAGTGAGTCGGAATACGGGACTGAAGCTTTCTTT.

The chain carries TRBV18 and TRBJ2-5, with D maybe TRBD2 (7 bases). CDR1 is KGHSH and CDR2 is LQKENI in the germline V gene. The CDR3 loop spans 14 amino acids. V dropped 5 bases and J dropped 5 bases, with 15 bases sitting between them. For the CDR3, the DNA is TGTGCCAGCTCAACACAACAGGGAGGGGAGACCCAGTACTTC. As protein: CASSTQQGGETQYF.

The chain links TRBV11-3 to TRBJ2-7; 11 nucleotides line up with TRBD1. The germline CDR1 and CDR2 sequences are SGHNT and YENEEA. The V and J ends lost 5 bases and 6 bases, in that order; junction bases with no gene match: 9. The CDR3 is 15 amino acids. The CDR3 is CASSASAGQGGEQYF. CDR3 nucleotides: TGTGCCAGCAGCGCATCTGCGGGACAGGGGGGCGAGCAGTACTTC.

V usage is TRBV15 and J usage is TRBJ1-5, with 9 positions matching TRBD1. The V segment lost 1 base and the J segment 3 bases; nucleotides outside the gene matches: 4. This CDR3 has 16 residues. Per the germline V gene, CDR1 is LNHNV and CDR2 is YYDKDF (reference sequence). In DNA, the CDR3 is TGTGCCACCAGCAGAGCCGGGACAGGGCCCAATCAGCCCCAGCATTTT. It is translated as CATSRAGTGPNQPQHF.

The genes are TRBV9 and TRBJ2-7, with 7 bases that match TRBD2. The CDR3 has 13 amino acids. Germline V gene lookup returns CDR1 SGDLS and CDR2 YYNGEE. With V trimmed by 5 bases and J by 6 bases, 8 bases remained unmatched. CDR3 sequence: CASSVGGESEQYF. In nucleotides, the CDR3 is TGTGCCAGCAGTGTGGGAGGGGAGAGCGAGCAGTACTTC. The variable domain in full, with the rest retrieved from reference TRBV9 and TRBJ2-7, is DSGVTQTPKHLITATGQRVTLRCSPRSGDLSVYWYQQSLDQGLQFLIQYYNGEERAKGNILERFSAQQFPDLHSELNLSSLELGDSALYFCASSVGGESEQYFGPGTRLTVT.

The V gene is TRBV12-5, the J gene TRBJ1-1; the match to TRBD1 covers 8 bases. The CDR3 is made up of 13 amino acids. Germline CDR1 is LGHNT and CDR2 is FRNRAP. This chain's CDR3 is CASRATGDTEAFF. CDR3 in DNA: TGTGCGTCCAGGGCGACAGGGGATACTGAAGCTTTCTTT.

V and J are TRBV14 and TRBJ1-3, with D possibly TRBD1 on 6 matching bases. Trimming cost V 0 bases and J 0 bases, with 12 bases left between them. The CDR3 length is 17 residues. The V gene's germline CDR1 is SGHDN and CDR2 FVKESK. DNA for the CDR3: TGTGCCAGCAGCCAAGATCACGACAGGTTCTCTGGAAACACCATATATTTT. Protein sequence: CASSQDHDRFSGNTIYF.

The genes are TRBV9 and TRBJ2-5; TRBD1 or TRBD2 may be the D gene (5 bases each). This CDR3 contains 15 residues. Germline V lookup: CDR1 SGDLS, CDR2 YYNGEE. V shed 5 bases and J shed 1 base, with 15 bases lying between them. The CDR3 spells CASRTQDFTQETQYF. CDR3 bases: TGTGCCAGCAGAACACAGGACTTTACCCAAGAGACCCAGTACTTC.

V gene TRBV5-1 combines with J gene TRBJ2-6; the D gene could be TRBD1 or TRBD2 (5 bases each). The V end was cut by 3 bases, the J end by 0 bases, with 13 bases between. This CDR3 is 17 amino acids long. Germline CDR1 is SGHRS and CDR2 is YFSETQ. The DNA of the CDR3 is TGCGCCAGCAGCTGGGACGGAGCTTCCTCTGGGGCCAACGTCCTGACTTTC. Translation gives CASSWDGASSGANVLTF.

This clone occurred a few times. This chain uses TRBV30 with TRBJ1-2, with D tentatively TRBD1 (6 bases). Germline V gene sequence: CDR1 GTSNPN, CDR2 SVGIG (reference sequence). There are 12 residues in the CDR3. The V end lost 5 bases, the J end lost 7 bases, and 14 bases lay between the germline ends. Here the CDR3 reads CAWAQGESGYTF. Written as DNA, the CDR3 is TGTGCCTGGGCACAGGGCGAGTCTGGCTACACCTTC.